This T cell receptor (beta chain) appears in the sequencing data of a study of shared clonotypes between healthy human individuals. General observations from the study: The represented genetic and exposure-history diversity was limited by the small number of donors.

Per sorted-subset replicate PCR, input was around 200 ng DNA, representing roughly 30,000 T cell genomes. The protocol was immunoSEQ multiplex PCR, while the TCRdb copy is restricted to in-frame clones and leaves out a portion. Altogether millions of clones are present, approximately 92% being singletons, with the ten largest covering around 0.14%. Remarks on this clone: Antigen unknown. Other DNA sequences within the sample encode an identical CDR3.

The CDR3 length is 15 residues. Germline V gene data show CDR1 as SGHTA and CDR2 as FQGNSA. With 5 bases clipped from V and 6 bases from J, the junction kept 6 bases outside the gene matches. Material: naive CD4+ T cells sorted from blood. Documented subset: CD45RA+ positively selected. The sequence derives from a man younger than 30 in good health. This rearrangement joins TRBV7-2 to TRBJ1-5; TRBD1 agrees at 11 bases. The CDR3 DNA is TGTGCCAGCAGCCTAGGGACAGGGGGAACTCAGCCCCAGCATTTT. Translation: CASSLGTGGTQPQHF. Drawing the rest from reference TRBV7-2 and TRBJ1-5, the complete variable domain is GAGVSQSPSNKVTEKGKDVELRCDPISGHTALYWYRQSLGQGLEFLIYFQGNSAPDKSGLPSDRFSAERTGGSVSTLTIQRTQQEDSAVYLCASSLGTGGTQPQHFGDGTRLSIL.